This paragraph reports one T cell receptor (beta chain). Its matching antigen is unknown. The sample is drawn from a study of cytotoxic CD8 clonotypes in ibrutinib-treated CLL. CDR3 size: 14 residues. Germline loops: CDR1 PRHDT, CDR2 FYEKMQ (reference sequence). V lost 4 bases, J lost 0 bases, and 9 bases lay in between. Overall study findings and caveats: Before falling back toward baseline at progression, clonality had risen at the time of ibrutinib response. Baseline levels of clonality went above those of age-matched healthy donors and moved with circulating CD8+ T-cell counts.

Sequenced by immunoSEQ multiplex PCR; TCRdb stores in-frame clones only, minus some. Of some 76,000 clones listed, roughly 85% are singletons. The TCR beta libraries used 2 to 2.5 micrograms of genomic DNA that came from cryopreserved PBMCs. The chain employs TRBV13 and TRBJ2-5; D remains unclear. This TCR was recovered from a human donor with chronic lymphocytic leukemia. This specimen was PBMCs, taken after 24 months of ibrutinib treatment. The CDR3 is CASSSPQYQETQYF. Written as DNA, the CDR3 is TGTGCCAGCAGCTCCCCCCAGTACCAAGAGACCCAGTACTTC.